The 30 T cell receptor beta chains listed next were all sequenced from one sample in a study of identical twins. Each CDR3 protein gets one entry after TCRdb re-called the 5' RACE reads with MiXCR. Of about 720,000 distinct CDR3 sequences detected, over 15% appear once; the ten largest clones hold 10% to 15%. These data are also associated with another study on T cells expressing NK-cell markers.

Sequenced input: PBMCs. These receptors came from a woman younger than 30 in good health.

The chain has TRBV30 and TRBJ2-1; 14 bases map to TRBD2. This CDR3 is built from 18 residues. The germline CDR1 and CDR2 sequences are GTSNPN and SVGIG (reference sequence). Germline trimming cut 4 bases from V and 7 bases from J; bases unmatched to any gene: 15. The CDR3 DNA sequence: TGTGCCTGGATCCCCGTTGGGACTAGCGGGAGACGTGGGAATGAGCAGTTCTTC. This gives the protein CAWIPVGTSGRRGNEQFF.

This clonotype was found a few times. The chain recombines TRBV25-1 with TRBJ2-7; D gene ambiguous. V gave up 1 base and J gave up 0 bases, with 7 bases separating them. The CDR3 has 14 amino acids. CDR1 and CDR2 (germline): MGHDK, SYGVNS. The CDR3 DNA reads TGTGCCAGCAGTGAATCGGGCAGCTCCTACGAGCAGTACTTC. It translates to CASSESGSSYEQYF.

This clonotype showed up just a few times. This chain uses TRBV7-9 with TRBJ2-7, with a weak D call TRBD1 (6 bases). V was trimmed by 5 bases and J by 5 bases, leaving 13 bases between them. The CDR3 totals 13 residues. Germline CDR1 and CDR2: SEHNR and FQNEAQ (reference sequence). Here the CDR3 DNA reads TGTGCCAGCAGCCTCCACAGGGACCACGAGCAGTACTTC. It yields the protein CASSLHRDHEQYF.

This clonotype was counted a single time. The genes are TRBV11-2 and TRBJ2-3; TRBD2 agrees at 12 bases. CDR3 length: 23 residues. With V trimmed by 1 base and J by 0 bases, 20 bases remained unmatched. Germline V gene lookup returns CDR1 SGHAT and CDR2 FQNNGV. DNA for the CDR3: TGTGCCAGCAGCTTAGGTCTTCCCCTAGCGGGAGGGCAAACCCTTCTAAGCACAGATACGCAGTATTTT. As protein: CASSLGLPLAGGQTLLSTDTQYF.

This clonotype was recorded a few times. This chain links TRBV20-1 with TRBJ2-5; the D is unclear. Between the trimmed V and J ends, which lost 7 bases and 3 bases, there was a span of 15 bases. The CDR3 runs 13 residues. CDR1 is DFQATT, CDR2 SNEGSKA, per germline (reference sequence). CDR3 DNA: TGCAGTGTAGGTCGAGGCGCGGAAGAGACCCAGTACTTC. Encoded protein: CSVGRGAEETQYF.

The gene calls are TRBV5-1 and TRBJ2-3; D uncertain. The length of the CDR3 is 15 residues. Germline V gives CDR1 SGHRS, CDR2 YFSETQ. Between the trimmed V and J ends, which lost 2 bases and 0 bases, there was a span of 10 bases. The CDR3 spells CASSFVSRSTDTQYF. The CDR3 coding sequence is TGCGCCAGCAGCTTCGTGAGCCGTAGCACAGATACGCAGTATTTT.

This clonotype was observed once. The chain recombines TRBV5-1 with TRBJ2-7, with D tentatively TRBD2 (6 bases). The germline gives CDR1 SGHRS, CDR2 YFSETQ. The CDR3 is made up of 15 amino acids. Trimming stripped 2 bases from V and 6 bases from J, with 18 bases between. DNA of the CDR3: TGCGCCAGCAGCTTCCTAGCGCGGGCTCCGATCGAGCAGTACTTC. Translated: CASSFLARAPIEQYF.

This clonotype was found a few times. J is TRBJ2-3 and V is TRBV10-3; D uncertain. Germline V gene sequence: CDR1 ENHRY, CDR2 SYGVKD. Trimming left V 0 bases short and J 5 bases short, with 3 bases between. The CDR3 runs to 12 residues. CDR3 coding DNA: TGTGCCATCAGTGAGTCCTTAGATACGCAGTATTTT. This translates into CAISESLDTQYF.

The V call is TRBV12-3 or TRBV12-4, the J call TRBJ2-1; D gene unclear. CDR3 size: 13 residues. V lost 6 bases, J lost 6 bases, and 12 bases lay in between. As DNA, the CDR3 is TGTGCCAGCAGAACAATCCTCGGCAATGAGCAGTTCTTC. Protein product: CASRTILGNEQFF.

The rearrangement joins TRBV5-5 to TRBJ1-1, with 7 nucleotides matching TRBD1. Germline trimming cut 5 bases from V and 7 bases from J; bases unmatched to any gene: 8. The CDR3 totals 13 residues. Germline CDR1 and CDR2: SGHKS and YYEKEE (reference sequence). This chain's CDR3 is CASSKYRGGEAFF. The DNA of the CDR3 is TGTGCCAGCAGTAAATACAGGGGCGGTGAAGCTTTCTTT.

The chain employs TRBV29-1 and TRBJ2-3, with 7 bases fitting TRBD1. With V trimmed by 7 bases and J by 6 bases, 19 bases remained unmatched. The germline V gene has CDR1 SQVTM and CDR2 ANQGSEA. CDR3 size: 16 residues. CDR3 DNA sequence: TGCAGCGCCCTTGTAAGGGAGACAGGGTCGATTGATACGCAGTATTTT. Amino acid sequence: CSALVRETGSIDTQYF.

This chain connects TRBV12-3 or TRBV12-4 to TRBJ2-3; possible D gene TRBD2, 6 bases. CDR3 length: 16 amino acids. V lost 3 bases and J lost 9, with 22 bases in between. The CDR3, as DNA: TGTGCCAGCAGTTTTATCTTGGGGACTCACCCAGGCACGCAGTATTTT. It yields the protein CASSFILGTHPGTQYF.

The CDR3 is CASLRSGELFF. In DNA, the CDR3 is TGTGCCAGCCTCAGGTCCGGGGAGCTGTTTTTT. The chain joins TRBV7-9 to TRBJ2-2, with no clear D. The CDR3 is made up of 11 amino acids. The germline V and J ends were trimmed by 8 bases and 6 bases, with 7 bases remaining between them. Germline V CDR1 and CDR2: SEHNR, FQNEAQ (reference sequence). Using reference TRBV7-9 and TRBJ2-2 for the parts outside the CDR3, the full variable domain is DTGVSQNPRHKITKRGQNVTFRCDPISEHNRLYWYRQTLGQGPEFLTYFQNEAQLEKSRLLSDRFSAERPKGSFSTLEIQRTEQGDSAMYLCASLRSGELFFGEGSRLTVL.

The chain couples TRBV25-1 to TRBJ2-1, with TRBD2 matching over 11 bases. CDR3 length: 16 residues. Trimming took 4 bases from V and 2 from J; bases not matched to a gene: 4. From germline, CDR1 is MGHDK and CDR2 SYGVNS. CDR3 DNA: TGTGCCAGCAGTGGTCCGGGACTAGCGGCCTACAATGAGCAGTTCTTC. Amino acid sequence: CASSGPGLAAYNEQFF.

This chain uses TRBV10-3 with TRBJ2-1; D is possibly TRBD2 (5 bases). V was shortened by 8 bases and J by 0 bases, with 11 bases between the two germline ends. Germline lookup yields CDR1 ENHRY and CDR2 SYGVKD. CDR3 size: 14 residues. Here the CDR3 reads CAIRRESSYNEQFF. The CDR3 bases are TGTGCCATCCGACGGGAAAGCTCCTACAATGAGCAGTTCTTC.

This chain uses TRBV4-1 with TRBJ2-7; D unclear. Trimming shortened V by 0 bases and J by 0 bases, and 9 bases separated the two germline ends. Germline V gene sequence: CDR1 MGHRA, CDR2 YSYEKL. This CDR3 is 15 amino acids long. The CDR3 coding sequence is TGCGCCAGCAGCCAAGAATTTAGTCACTCCTACGAGCAGTACTTC. It specifies CASSQEFSHSYEQYF.

This chain connects TRBV7-2 to TRBJ2-7; possible D gene TRBD1, 6 bases. Germline V gene sequence: CDR1 SGHTA, CDR2 FQGNSA. V was shortened by 5 bases and J by 7 bases, with 15 bases between the two germline ends. This CDR3 is built from 13 residues. CDR3 in DNA: TGTGCCAGCAGCCCATACAGGGAGTGGGAGCAGTACTTC. Its translation: CASSPYREWEQYF.

This clonotype was seen a handful of times. The V call is TRBV29-1, the J call TRBJ1-1, with D possibly TRBD1 on 6 matching bases. V lost 7 bases and J lost 4, with 13 bases in between. The CDR3 extends over 12 amino acids. Looked up from germline, CDR1 is SQVTM and CDR2 is ANQGSEA. The CDR3, as DNA: TGCAGCGGCAGGGGAGTAGGCACTGAAGCTTTCTTT. Protein product: CSGRGVGTEAFF.

The chain links TRBV5-1 to TRBJ2-3; the D call may be TRBD1 or TRBD2 (5 bases each). Deletions cut 4 bases from V and 0 bases from J, with 27 bases between. Germline assignment: CDR1 SGHRS and CDR2 YFSETQ. The CDR3 is 20 residues long. CDR3 sequence: CASSKTTVPDFRTSTDTQYF. As DNA, the CDR3 is TGCGCCAGCAGCAAGACGACAGTACCCGATTTCCGGACTAGCACAGATACGCAGTATTTT.

This clonotype came up a few times. The rearrangement links TRBV27 to TRBJ2-1; D may match TRBD1 or TRBD2 (5 bases each). Germline values: CDR1 MNHEY, CDR2 SMNVEV (reference sequence). The CDR3 length is 11 residues. Here the CDR3 reads CTRSWDDEQFF. The CDR3 DNA sequence: TGTACGAGGAGTTGGGACGATGAGCAGTTCTTC.

This sequence joins TRBV6-1 and TRBJ2-3; D is unclear. In germline, CDR1 is MNHNS, CDR2 SASEGT. CDR3 size: 15 residues. V was shortened by 3 bases and J by 2 bases, with 12 bases between the two germline ends. The DNA for the CDR3 is TGTGCCAGCAGTGATAGGGCGGCTAACACAGATACGCAGTATTTT. This encodes CASSDRAANTDTQYF.

This clonotype has only a few counts. This chain connects TRBV20-1 to TRBJ2-5; the D gene is possibly TRBD1 (6 bases). This CDR3 has 13 residues. V lost 4 bases to trimming and J lost 5 bases, with 14 bases between them. Germline V gene sequence: CDR1 DFQATT, CDR2 SNEGSKA (reference sequence). As DNA, the CDR3 is TGCAGTGCTACGCCGCCCCAGGGGGAGACCCAGTACTTC. Translating gives CSATPPQGETQYF.

This clonotype was recorded a few times. The chain is built from TRBV7-9 and TRBJ2-1; 9 nucleotides align to TRBD2. The CDR3 length is 14 residues. Germline values: CDR1 SEHNR, CDR2 FQNEAQ (reference sequence). Trimming took 4 bases from V and 9 from J; bases not matched to a gene: 7. The CDR3 reads CASSWLAGWGEQFF. In DNA form, the CDR3 reads TGTGCCAGCAGCTGGCTAGCGGGGTGGGGTGAGCAGTTCTTC. Drawing the rest from reference TRBV7-9 and TRBJ2-1, the complete variable domain is DTGVSQNPRHKITKRGQNVTFRCDPISEHNRLYWYRQTLGQGPEFLTYFQNEAQLEKSRLLSDRFSAERPKGSFSTLEIQRTEQGDSAMYLCASSWLAGWGEQFFGPGTRLTVL.

The J gene is TRBJ2-7, the V gene TRBV12-3 or TRBV12-4; D not certain. V was cut by 2 bases and J by 2 bases, with 13 bases left in between. This CDR3 contains 15 residues. In DNA, the CDR3 is TGTGCCAGCAGTTTATATCGAGATGCCGCCTACGAGCAGTACTTC. It codes for CASSLYRDAAYEQYF.

This clonotype was detected only a few times. The rearrangement uses TRBV20-1 and TRBJ2-3; tentatively, D is TRBD1 or TRBD2 (6 bases each). Germline V gives CDR1 DFQATT, CDR2 SNEGSKA (reference sequence). The V and J ends lost 3 bases and 3 bases respectively, with 25 bases between them. This CDR3 is built from 18 residues. CDR3: CSARYPPRGALETDTQYF. The CDR3 region has the DNA TGCAGTGCTAGGTACCCTCCTAGGGGGGCATTGGAAACAGATACGCAGTATTTT.

This clonotype occurred many times. The chain employs TRBV12-3 or TRBV12-4 and TRBJ1-5; 7 bases line up with TRBD1. There are 16 residues in the CDR3. The V gene end was trimmed by 6 bases and the J gene end by 4 bases; junction bases not matched to a gene: 12. For the CDR3, the DNA is TGTGCCAGCAGCCCGTCAGGGGGGCCCCTGAATCAGCCCCAGCATTTT. Translating gives CASSPSGGPLNQPQHF.

The V gene is TRBV12-3 or TRBV12-4, the J gene TRBJ1-5, with 7 bases aligning to TRBD1. V trimming: 5 bases; J trimming: 4 bases; junction bases outside the gene matches: 8. There are 15 residues in the CDR3. The CDR3 region is CASSLGQVGNQPQHF. In nucleotides, the CDR3 is TGTGCCAGCAGTCTAGGACAGGTTGGGAATCAGCCCCAGCATTTT.

The table lists this clonotype with many counts. V and J are TRBV5-5 and TRBJ2-1; perhaps TRBD2 as D (5 bases). The CDR3 is 12 amino acids. From germline, CDR1 is SGHKS and CDR2 YYEKEE (reference sequence). V was clipped by 4 bases and J by 9 bases, with 11 bases between them. The CDR3 DNA reads TGTGCCAGCAGCCTCTCTAGCCGTGAGCAGTTCTTC. The encoded protein is CASSLSSREQFF.

This sequence joins TRBV7-2 and TRBJ2-7, with D unresolved. Germline loops: CDR1 SGHTA, CDR2 FQGNSA. V was trimmed by 2 bases and J by 3 bases, leaving 14 bases between them. The length of the CDR3 is 15 residues. The CDR3 sequence is CASSLNRWGIYEQYF. Here the CDR3 DNA reads TGTGCCAGCAGCTTAAATAGGTGGGGTATCTACGAGCAGTACTTC.

This clonotype was seen more than once but under ten times. The chain employs TRBV10-1 and TRBJ2-2; tentatively, D is TRBD2 (5 bases). Germline V gives CDR1 WNHNN, CDR2 SYGVQD (reference sequence). The CDR3 spans 15 residues. V gave up 0 bases and J gave up 6 bases, with 11 bases separating them. The CDR3 loop reads CASSESEGAAGELFF. The CDR3 region has the DNA TGCGCCAGCAGTGAGTCCGAGGGAGCAGCCGGGGAGCTGTTTTTT.